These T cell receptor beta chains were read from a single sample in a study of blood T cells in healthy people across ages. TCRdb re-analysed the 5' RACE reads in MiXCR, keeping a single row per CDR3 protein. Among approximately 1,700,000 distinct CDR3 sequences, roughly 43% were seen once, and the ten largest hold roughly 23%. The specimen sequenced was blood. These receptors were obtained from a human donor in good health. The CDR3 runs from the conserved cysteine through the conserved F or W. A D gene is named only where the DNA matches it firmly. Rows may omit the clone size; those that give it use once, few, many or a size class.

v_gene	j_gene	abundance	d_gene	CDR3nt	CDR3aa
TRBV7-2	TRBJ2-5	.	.	TGTGCCAGCAGCTTAGATACAGCGGCCCAAGAGACCCAGTACTTC	CASSLDTAAQETQYF
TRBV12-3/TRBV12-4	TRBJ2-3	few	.	TGTGCCAGCAGTTTGGTGGGCAGGTTCACAGATACGCAGTATTTT	CASSLVGRFTDTQYF
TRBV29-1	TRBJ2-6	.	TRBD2	TGCAGCGTTGCGGCGACTAGCGGGGGGGCGTGGAACTCTGGGGCCAACGTCCTGACTTTC	CSVAATSGGAWNSGANVLTF
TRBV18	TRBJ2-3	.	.	TGTGCCAGCTCACCAGACGGGCCCCTAAGTGGAGATACGCAGTATTTT	CASSPDGPLSGDTQYF
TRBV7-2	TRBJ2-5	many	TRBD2	TGTGCCAGCAGTCTAGGGACTAGTGGTGAGACCCAGTACTTC	CASSLGTSGETQYF
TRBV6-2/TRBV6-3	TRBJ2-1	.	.	TGTGCCAGCAGTTACTCGGGGGGAAGGCAGTTCTTC	CASSYSGGRQFF
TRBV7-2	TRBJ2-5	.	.	TGTGCCAGCAGCTTAACTGTAATGCGATCTGGGGGACGGACCCAGTACTTC	CASSLTVMRSGGRTQYF
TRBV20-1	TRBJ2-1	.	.	TGCAGTGCTAGTCCCAGGGTGTCATACAATGAGCAGTTCTTC	CSASPRVSYNEQFF
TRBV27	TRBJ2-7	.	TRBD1	TGTGCCAGCACCTTCGGGACAGGGCGTGGCGAGCAGTACTTC	CASTFGTGRGEQYF
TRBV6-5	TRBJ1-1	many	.	TGTGCCAGCAGCGGTCGGTGGAGACCTGAAGCTTTCTTT	CASSGRWRPEAFF
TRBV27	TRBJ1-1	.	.	TGTGCCAGCAGTCCCCTCGGGACTCGGGTCACTGAAGCTTTCTTT	CASSPLGTRVTEAFF
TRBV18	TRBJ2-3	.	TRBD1	TGTGCCAGCTCAGTCACAGGGGTCACAGATACGCAGTATTTT	CASSVTGVTDTQYF
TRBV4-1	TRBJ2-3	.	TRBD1	TGCGCCAGCAGCCAAGGCCTGGACAGGGCAGATACGCAGTATTTT	CASSQGLDRADTQYF
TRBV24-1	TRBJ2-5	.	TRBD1	TGTGCCACCAGGGGGACAGGGCAAGGATTAGAGACCCAGTACTTC	CATRGTGQGLETQYF
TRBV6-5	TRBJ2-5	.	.	TGTGCCAGCAGGGAACGTCGGGGAATTCAAGAGACCCAGTACTTC	CASRERRGIQETQYF
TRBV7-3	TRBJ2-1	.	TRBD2	TGTGCCAGCCGGGAGTCTAGCGGATCCTACAATGAGCAGTTCTTC	CASRESSGSYNEQFF
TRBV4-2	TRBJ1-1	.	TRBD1	TGTGCCAGCAGCCCTAGACTCGGGACAGTTGGGAACACTGAAGCTTTCTTT	CASSPRLGTVGNTEAFF